This is a list of T cell receptor beta chains from one sample in a study of cytomegalovirus exposure and HLA in healthy donors. Assay: immunoSEQ multiplex PCR; the TCRdb copy retains only in-frame clones and omits some. Altogether 150,000 to 180,000 clones are present, around 70% being singletons, with the ten largest covering about 2.1%. Sequenced sample: PBMCs. The source is a man in his thirties or forties in good health and CMV-seronegative. Both conserved end residues are part of each CDR3. D genes are given only for firm matches. A clone size is listed for some rows: how often the clone was seen (once, few, many), or a class if it is expanded.

length | J | D | size | V | CDR3 | DNA
16 | TRBJ2-1 | . | . | TRBV19 | CASSIDLGATYNEQFF | TGTGCCAGTAGTATAGATCTGGGGGCCACCTACAATGAGCAGTTCTTC
15 | TRBJ2-5 | . | . | TRBV2 | CASSEARQGSETQYF | TGTGCCAGCAGTGAAGCGCGGCAGGGATCGGAGACCCAGTACTTC
15 | TRBJ2-1 | TRBD1 | . | TRBV5-1 | CASSEGQGALNEQFF | TGCGCCAGCAGCGAGGGACAGGGGGCCCTTAATGAGCAGTTCTTC
15 | TRBJ1-5 | TRBD1 | . | TRBV19 | CASRKGQGPDQPQHF | TGTGCCAGTAGGAAGGGACAGGGACCCGATCAGCCCCAGCATTTT
14 | TRBJ2-5 | . | . | TRBV7-5 | CVRSSRDRQETQYF | TGTGTCAGAAGCTCCCGGGACAGACAAGAGACCCAGTACTTC
15 | TRBJ1-1 | TRBD1 | . | TRBV6-1 | CASSEILGQGAEAFF | TGTGCCAGCAGTGAAATCCTCGGGCAGGGGGCTGAAGCTTTCTTT
12 | TRBJ1-1 | TRBD1 | . | TRBV2 | CASRAGGTEAFF | TGTGCCAGCAGGGCAGGGGGCACTGAAGCTTTCTTT
14 | TRBJ1-6 | . | . | TRBV15 | CATSRDRENSPLHF | TGTGCTACCAGCAGAGATCGGGAAAATTCACCCCTCCACTTT
15 | TRBJ2-5 | TRBD2 | . | TRBV25-1 | CASSEYRGGQETQYF | TGTGCCAGCAGTGAATATAGGGGAGGGCAAGAGACCCAGTACTTC
15 | TRBJ2-7 | TRBD2 | . | TRBV7-3 | CASSDPGLGLGEQYF | TGTGCCAGCAGCGATCCGGGACTAGGTCTCGGGGAGCAGTACTTC
15 | TRBJ2-7 | TRBD1 | . | TRBV19 | CASSIEETGSHEQYF | TGTGCCAGTAGTATAGAAGAGACAGGGTCTCACGAGCAGTACTTC
15 | TRBJ2-1 | TRBD2 | . | TRBV11-2 | CASSRTSGKYNEQFF | TGTGCCAGCAGCAGGACTAGCGGGAAATACAATGAGCAGTTCTTC
17 | TRBJ2-5 | . | . | TRBV19 | CASSTSPGLTTTGTQYF | TGTGCCAGTAGTACGAGTCCGGGACTTACCACCACCGGGACCCAGTACTTC
11 | TRBJ2-1 | . | . | TRBV29-1 | CSVERGREQFF | TGCAGCGTTGAAAGGGGCCGTGAGCAGTTCTTC
12 | TRBJ2-3 | . | . | TRBV5-4 | CASSLELNTQYF | TGTGCCAGCAGCTTGGAACTAAATACGCAGTATTTT
12 | TRBJ2-7 | . | few | TRBV28 | CASSLPGYEQYF | TGTGCCAGCAGTCTCCCGGGCTACGAGCAGTACTTC
15 | TRBJ2-2 | . | . | TRBV2 | CASSEDGRNTGELFF | TGTGCCAGCAGTGAAGACGGGAGAAACACCGGGGAGCTGTTTTTT
18 | TRBJ1-6 | . | . | TRBV12-2 | CASRLAVRQAGGNSPLHF | TGTGCAAGTCGCTTAGCTGTCAGGCAGGCGGGGGGGAATTCACCCCTCCACTTT
14 | TRBJ1-2 | TRBD1 | . | TRBV7-6 | CASSSPGGSIGYTF | TGTGCCAGCAGCTCCCCAGGGGGCTCAATCGGCTACACCTTC